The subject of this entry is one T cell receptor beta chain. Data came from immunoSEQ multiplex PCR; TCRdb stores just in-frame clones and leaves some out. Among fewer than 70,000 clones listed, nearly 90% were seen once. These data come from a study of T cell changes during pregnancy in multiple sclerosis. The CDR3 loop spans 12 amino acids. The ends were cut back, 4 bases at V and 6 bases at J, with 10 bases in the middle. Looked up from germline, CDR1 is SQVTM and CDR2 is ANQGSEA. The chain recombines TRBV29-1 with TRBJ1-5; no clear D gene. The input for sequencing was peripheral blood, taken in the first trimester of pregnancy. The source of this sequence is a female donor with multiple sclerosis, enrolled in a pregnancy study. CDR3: CSVVIYGQPQHF. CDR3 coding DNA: TGCAGCGTTGTAATCTACGGTCAGCCCCAGCATTTT.